The clone carrying this TCR beta chain has ten or more counts. Antigen specificity is unknown. The diagnoses drew upon clinical symptoms, serum thyroxine and TRAb, thyroid ultrasound and orbital computed tomography. Blood from later-ophthalmopathy patients was taken at first hyperthyroidism diagnosis. The sample belongs to a study of T cells in Graves' hyperthyroidism and ophthalmopathy. Across the study: Sampling of peripheral blood happened at initial diagnosis, prior to any treatment.

Study-level results: In the blood, most expanded thyroid clonotypes above 0.001 appeared as well.

Researchers took RNA transcripts and amplified the TCR beta CDR3 regions from them. The primer set for the first-round RT-PCR of the TCR CDR3 was HTBI. A single record per CDR3 protein comes from TCRdb applying MiXCR to the multiplex PCR reads. The table includes approximately 400,000 distinct CDR3 sequences, 15% to 18% detected once. The V end lost 7 bases, the J end lost 4 bases, and 10 bases lay between the germline ends. The CDR3 loop spans 12 amino acids. V and J are TRBV12-3 or TRBV12-4 and TRBJ1-2; D possibly corresponds to TRBD1 (6 bases). The TCR originated in a young woman with Graves' hyperthyroidism that later progressed to Graves' ophthalmopathy. The source material was blood. The chain's CDR3 is CASTLQGYGYTF. DNA of the CDR3: TGTGCCAGCACCCTACAGGGCTATGGCTACACCTTC.